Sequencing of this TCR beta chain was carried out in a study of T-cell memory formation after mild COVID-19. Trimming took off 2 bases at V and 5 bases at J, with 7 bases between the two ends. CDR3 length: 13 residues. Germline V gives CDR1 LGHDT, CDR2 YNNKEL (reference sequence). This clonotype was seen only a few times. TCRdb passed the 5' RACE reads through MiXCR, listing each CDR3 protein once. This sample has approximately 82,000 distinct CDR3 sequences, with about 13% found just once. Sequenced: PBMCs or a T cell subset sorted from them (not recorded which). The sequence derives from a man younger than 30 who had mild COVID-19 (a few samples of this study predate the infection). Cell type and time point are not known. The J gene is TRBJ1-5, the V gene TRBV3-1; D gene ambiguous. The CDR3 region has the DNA TGTGCCAGCAGCCAACGACCGGATCAGCCCCAGCATTTT. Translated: CASSQRPDQPQHF. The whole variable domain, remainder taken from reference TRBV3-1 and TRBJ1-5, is DTAVSQTPKYLVTQMGNDKSIKCEQNLGHDTMYWYKQDSKKFLKIMFSYNNKELIINETVPNRFSPKSPDKAHLNLHINSLELGDSAVYFCASSQRPDQPQHFGDGTRLSIL.